This entry describes one T cell receptor beta chain. No antigen is known for it. TCRdb's table, derived via immunoSEQ multiplex PCR, lists solely in-frame clones and lacks some. The sample contains 100,000 or so clones, around nine tenths of which appear only once. These data belong to a study of T cell responses to AZD1222 COVID-19 vaccine. Between the trimmed V and J ends, which lost 3 bases and 1 base, there was a span of 9 bases. This CDR3 has 14 amino acids. Germline CDR1 is MDHEN and CDR2 is SYDVKM. Study-wide findings and caveats: Two AZD1222 doses significantly raised spike-specific TCR breadth and depth over controls. It was only after the peak T cell response that any repertoires were sampled. Close to half of all spike-specific TCRs reportedly target regions of the variants that are unmutated. Most donors were white British and more were female, and clonal diversity was possibly underestimated.

The chain joins TRBV28 to TRBJ1-1; the D is unclear. The starting material was peripheral blood, obtained 28 days after the second AZD1222 dose. The sequence came from an adult who received the AZD1222 COVID-19 vaccine. CDR3 loop: CASSLAQRNTEAFF. The CDR3 nucleotides read TGTGCCAGCAGTTTGGCACAGAGGAACACTGAAGCTTTCTTT.